The clone carrying this TCR beta chain was picked up a small number of times. This specimen comes from a study of T-cell reconstitution after alpha-beta-depleted transplantation in children. A TCRbeta library incorporating unique molecular identifiers was prepared. TCRdb fed the PCR reads into MiXCR, producing one record per CDR3 protein. The sample lists about 190,000 distinct CDR3 sequences; about 6.4% were seen once. J was trimmed by 5 bases and V by 6 bases; bases with no gene match: 0. In germline, CDR1 is SNHLY, CDR2 FYNNEI. The CDR3 length is 12 residues. The TCR originated in a human donor who donated a stem cell graft to a child with Wiskott-Aldrich syndrome. V and J are TRBV2 and TRBJ2-5; TRBD1 aligns across 10 bases. This specimen was PBMCs from the stem cell graft donor, taken from the stem cell graft. The CDR3 nucleotides read TGTGCCAGCAGGGGACAGGGGGAGACCCAGTACTTC. Its protein product is CASRGQGETQYF.